This T cell receptor beta chain was identified in a study of cytotoxic CD8 clonotypes in ibrutinib-treated CLL. The table lists this clone with a count of one. Assay used: immunoSEQ multiplex PCR; TCRdb lists only in-frame clones, some missing. The table lists some 160,000 clones, about 80% of them singletons, with roughly 1.9% in the top ten. Source: PBMCs, taken after 12 months of ibrutinib treatment. The sequence came from a human donor with chronic lymphocytic leukemia.

The CDR3 protein is CASSQGAGVHEQYF. Written as DNA, the CDR3 is TGTGCCAGCAGCCAAGGAGCGGGAGTGCACGAGCAGTACTTC. J is TRBJ2-7 and V is TRBV4-2; 8 bases are a match to TRBD2. V shed 1 base, J shed 5 bases, and the junction held 4 bases outside the gene matches. CDR1 is LGHNA and CDR2 is YNFKEQ in the germline V gene. This CDR3 has 14 amino acids.